The clone carrying this T cell receptor (beta chain) was detected many times. Antigen specificity is unknown. Sequencing libraries for TCR beta were prepared with iRepertoire HTBI primers and Arm-PCR of CDR3 regions. A single record per CDR3 protein comes from TCRdb applying MiXCR to the multiplex PCR reads. The repertoire consists of 390,000 or so distinct CDR3 sequences, with 12% occurring once and the leading ten covering approximately 20%. V lost 6 bases to trimming and J lost 7 bases; unmatched junction nucleotides: 6. This CDR3 has 12 residues. Germline lookup yields CDR1 DFQATT and CDR2 SNEGSKA (reference sequence). This sample was included in a study of regulatory T cells in long-lasting Graves disease. Time point indicated: newly diagnosed GD, antithyroid drugs for less than 3 months. PBMCs were the source of the RNA used for TCR sequencing. Approximately 10 milliliters of peripheral blood went into EDTA tubes.

Study-wide results and limits: TCR diversity was lower in persistent than newly diagnosed Graves' disease.

These data were likewise used in another study, on T cells in Graves' hyperthyroidism and ophthalmopathy. As that report states: Exclusion of patients followed from uncontrolled infection, other autoimmune disease, pregnancy or lactation. RT-PCR in the first round (using the HTBI primer set) targeted the TCR CDR3.

The TCR comes from a woman between 18 and 30 years old with Graves disease. The J gene is TRBJ2-7, the V gene TRBV20-1; the match to TRBD2 covers 10 bases. The source material was peripheral blood mononuclear cells (PBMCs), sampled at new diagnosis, from a patient treated with antithyroid drugs. CDR3: CSANLAGVEQYF. The CDR3 region has the DNA TGCAGTGCAAATCTAGCGGGAGTAGAGCAGTACTTC.